A selection of T cell receptor beta chains follows, all from one sample in a study of post-analysis software for immune sequencing data. TCRdb reprocessed the PCR reads via MiXCR and lists one record per CDR3 protein. The table records roughly 580,000 distinct CDR3 sequences, 44% of them present only once. The sequenced sample consisted of blood. These receptors all stem from a girl aged 10-17 years with multiple sclerosis. Both conserved end residues are trimmed from each CDR3.

v_call: TRBV6-1
cdr3_aa: ASATPGYSYNEQF

v_call: TRBV20-1
cdr3_aa: SAGTNYGYT

v_call: TRBV6-5
cdr3_aa: ASRPPDSYEQY

v_call: TRBV29-1
cdr3_aa: SVDPTGRDEQF

v_call: TRBV29-1
cdr3_aa: SGRLDLSYNEQF

v_call: TRBV5-4
cdr3_aa: ASSLERDPGYT

v_call: TRBV20-1
cdr3_aa: SARDPRIGDTQY

v_call: TRBV27
cdr3_aa: ASSPGGQGAFGYT

v_call: TRBV6-5
cdr3_aa: ASSYSAGLGMQY

v_call: TRBV7-3
cdr3_aa: ASSLQAVGDTEAF

v_call: TRBV29-1
cdr3_aa: SVRPSGSHTGERF

v_call: TRBV30
cdr3_aa: AWSDFGARNTEAF

v_call: TRBV5-6
cdr3_aa: ASSLAGPFYNEQF

v_call: TRBV24-1
cdr3_aa: ATSDLARNYGYT

v_call: TRBV6-6
cdr3_aa: ASRDRARGIQY

v_call: TRBV12-3/TRBV12-4
cdr3_aa: ASSFRAYEQY

v_call: TRBV10-3
cdr3_aa: AIGQDYEQY

v_call: TRBV7-2
cdr3_aa: ASTSGTGGYEQY

v_call: TRBV5-1
cdr3_aa: ASSLNPGLAGGSTQY

v_call: TRBV28
cdr3_aa: ASRDTNSPLH

v_call: TRBV7-8
cdr3_aa: ASTQSEGQETQY

v_call: TRBV7-6
cdr3_aa: ASSLGSGRTHEQY

v_call: TRBV7-2
cdr3_aa: ASSLGTGAYSNQPQH

v_call: TRBV12-3/TRBV12-4
cdr3_aa: ASSLWDRFFSYNEQF

v_call: TRBV13
cdr3_aa: ASSRMGSQETQY

v_call: TRBV5-5
cdr3_aa: ASSFGDSPPYEQY

v_call: TRBV11-2
cdr3_aa: ASGRGAQQPQH

v_call: TRBV6-6
cdr3_aa: ASSYRTSGRAYEQY

v_call: TRBV12-3/TRBV12-4
cdr3_aa: ASSLGQGATDTQY

v_call: TRBV12-3/TRBV12-4
cdr3_aa: ASSFSGGDQPQH

v_call: TRBV4-1
cdr3_aa: ASSHVRRSYEQY

v_call: TRBV3-1
cdr3_aa: ASSQGGKGETQY

v_call: TRBV6-1
cdr3_aa: ASSEGGSDVNEQF

v_call: TRBV6-5
cdr3_aa: ASSYSEWDGPEAF

v_call: TRBV4-2
cdr3_aa: ASRGTSGGDEQF

v_call: TRBV10-2
cdr3_aa: ASSLGTVPNQPQH

v_call: TRBV6-1
cdr3_aa: ASNEGRGTDTQY

v_call: TRBV12-3/TRBV12-4
cdr3_aa: ASSPWTGQVGQY

v_call: TRBV20-1
cdr3_aa: SARSLAGEETQY

v_call: TRBV10-3
cdr3_aa: AISALGQGSEAF

v_call: TRBV29-1
cdr3_aa: SVEEAGQNYEQY

v_call: TRBV7-9
cdr3_aa: ASSPRTGLGTDTQY

v_call: TRBV20-1
cdr3_aa: SARGTSSGDTQY

v_call: TRBV7-8
cdr3_aa: ASSIGWDTEAF

v_call: TRBV12-3/TRBV12-4
cdr3_aa: ASTLQEAKNIQY

v_call: TRBV9
cdr3_aa: ASSAGTGVGEQF

v_call: TRBV29-1
cdr3_aa: SVEITGGETQY

v_call: TRBV2
cdr3_aa: ASRTGWDYGYT

v_call: TRBV5-1
cdr3_aa: ASSQPLRGPQIEQY